A single sample is the source of the 10 T cell receptor beta chains below, sequenced in a study of breast tumors, draining lymph nodes, adjacent tissues. TCRdb processed the multiplex PCR reads anew with MiXCR; each CDR3 protein has one entry. Found here are about 230,000 distinct CDR3 sequences, less than 40% of them singletons; the top ten hold 1.1% to 1.5%. Breast cancer patients provided tissue from their axillary draining lymph nodes. Sequencing used axillary lymph node tissue. Receptors were obtained from a female donor with breast cancer. Some clones in this sample may be carry-over from other donors' samples.

This clonotype was picked up many times. The rearrangement uses TRBV20-1 and TRBJ2-7, with 8 bases that match TRBD2. This CDR3 spans 15 amino acids. Trimming cost V 1 base and J 4 bases; bases outside gene matches: 9. Germline assignment: CDR1 DFQATT and CDR2 SNEGSKA (reference sequence). The CDR3 sequence: CSARAPAGGDYEQYF. The CDR3, as DNA: TGCAGTGCTAGAGCCCCCGCGGGAGGTGATTACGAGCAGTACTTC.

This clonotype was seen repeatedly, ten times or more. The V gene is TRBV5-1, the J gene TRBJ2-1, with 8 bases lining up with TRBD2. Germline V gene sequence: CDR1 SGHRS, CDR2 YFSETQ. The J segment lost 7 bases and the V segment lost 4 bases, leaving 10 bases of the junction unmatched. The CDR3 totals 15 residues. As DNA, the CDR3 is TGCGCCAGCAGCCAAGGGACTAGTCCCTCTAATGAGCAGTTCTTC. Amino acid sequence: CASSQGTSPSNEQFF.

The sample holds many counts of this clonotype. V and J are TRBV28 and TRBJ1-2, with 8 positions matching TRBD1. Looked up from germline, CDR1 is MDHEN and CDR2 is SYDVKM. Trimming took 5 bases from V and 11 from J; bases not matched to a gene: 7. This CDR3 is built from 12 residues. CDR3 sequence: CASSPGGLGYTF. The CDR3 nucleotides read TGTGCCAGCAGTCCAGGGGGCCTCGGGTACACCTTC.

This clonotype has a count of ten or more. The chain is built from TRBV20-1 and TRBJ1-6; 8 bases match TRBD1. The CDR3 covers 15 residues. CDR1 DFQATT and CDR2 SNEGSKA come from the germline V gene (reference sequence). V trimming: 3 bases; J trimming: 10 bases; junction bases outside the gene matches: 11. Here the CDR3 DNA reads TGCAGTGCTAGGGGGACGACAGGGGTCTTCTCACCCCTCCACTTT. Its translation is CSARGTTGVFSPLHF.

As to this clonotype: An end of the junction does not agree with germline; a read error may underlie this. The chain recombines TRBV5-5 with TRBJ2-7; TRBD1 is a possible D gene (6 bases). CDR1 is SGHKS, CDR2 YYEKEE, per germline (reference sequence). The length of the CDR3 is 14 residues. The CDR3 DNA follows: TGCGCCAGCAGCCAAACGGACAGATCCTACGAGCAGTACTTC. Translation: CASSQTDRSYEQYF.

Many counts were recorded for this clonotype. This sequence joins TRBV20-1 and TRBJ2-7; tentative D call: TRBD1 (5 bases). Germline loops: CDR1 DFQATT, CDR2 SNEGSKA (reference sequence). The CDR3 is 12 amino acids. CDR3 residues: CSGLTGYYEQYF. The CDR3 DNA follows: TGCAGCGGGTTAACAGGTTACTACGAGCAGTACTTC.

This clonotype has ten or more counts. The chain carries TRBV5-6 and TRBJ1-4; the D gene is possibly TRBD1 (6 bases). The CDR3 consists of 15 residues. Germline V lookup: CDR1 SGHDT, CDR2 YYEEEE. V shed 4 bases and J shed 7 bases, with 17 bases lying between them. In DNA form, the CDR3 reads TGTGCCAGCAGCCCGGGCGGGACATTGGGTGAAAAACTGTTTTTT. Protein sequence: CASSPGGTLGEKLFF.

This clonotype was counted ten times or more. V is TRBV24-1 and J is TRBJ2-1; 12 nucleotides agree with TRBD2. The J segment lost 9 bases and the V segment lost 4 bases, leaving 6 bases of the junction unmatched. This CDR3 is 15 amino acids long. CDR1 KGHDR and CDR2 SFDVKD come from the germline V gene. Written as DNA, the CDR3 is TGTGCCACCAGTGACCCGGGACTAGCGGGTGGTGAGCAGTTCTTC. Residues: CATSDPGLAGGEQFF.

This clonotype was seen ten or more times. The V gene is TRBV11-3, the J gene TRBJ2-7, with D possibly matching TRBD1 (5 bases). V lost 1 base, J lost 5 bases, and 15 bases lay in between. CDR3 length equals 15 residues. Germline CDR1 reads SGHNT; CDR2 reads YENEEA. DNA of the CDR3: TGTGCCAGCAGCTTAGGAGTCAGGGCTTCCGACGAGCAGTACTTC. It translates to CASSLGVRASDEQYF.

This clonotype showed up many times. The chain employs TRBV30 and TRBJ2-1; D may be TRBD1 (6 bases). This CDR3 comprises 14 residues. Trimming left V 0 bases short and J 3 bases short, with 9 bases between. Per the germline V gene, CDR1 is GTSNPN and CDR2 is SVGIG (reference sequence). CDR3 sequence (DNA): TGTGCCTGGAGTGTAAGGGACATCTACAATGAGCAGTTCTTC. Protein product: CAWSVRDIYNEQFF.